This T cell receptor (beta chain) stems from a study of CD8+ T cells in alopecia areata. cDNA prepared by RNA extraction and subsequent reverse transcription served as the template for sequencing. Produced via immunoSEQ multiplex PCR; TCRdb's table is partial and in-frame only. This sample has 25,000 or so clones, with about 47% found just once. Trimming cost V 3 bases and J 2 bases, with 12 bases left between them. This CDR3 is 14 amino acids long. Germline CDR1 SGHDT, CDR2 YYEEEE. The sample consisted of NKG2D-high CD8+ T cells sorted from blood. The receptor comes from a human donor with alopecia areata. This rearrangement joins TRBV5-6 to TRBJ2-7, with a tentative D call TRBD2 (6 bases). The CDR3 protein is CASSSRTGAYEQYF. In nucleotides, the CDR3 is TGTGCCAGCAGCTCCCGGACGGGAGCCTACGAGCAGTACTTC.